Shown below are 23 T cell receptor beta chains from a single sample sequenced in a study of blood T cell repertoires in COVID-19. Generated by immunoSEQ multiplex PCR, the TCRdb table keeps only in-frame clones and is missing some. In the table there are roughly 300,000 clones, over 75% of which are singletons. Sequenced sample: PBMCs or T cells enriched from blood (not recorded which). These receptors all stem from a man younger than 45 who had recovered from COVID-19.

The rearrangement links TRBV6-5 to TRBJ2-2; D is unresolved. V gave up 0 bases and J gave up 7 bases, with 15 bases separating them. Germline values: CDR1 MNHEY, CDR2 SVGAGI. The CDR3 covers 16 residues. The CDR3 DNA sequence: TGTGCCAGCAGTTACTCGATTTTCGACATAGGCGGGGAGCTGTTTTTT. Encoded protein: CASSYSIFDIGGELFF.

The chain carries TRBV9 and TRBJ2-1; 8 bases are a match to TRBD1. The CDR3 is 15 residues long. Germline values: CDR1 SGDLS, CDR2 YYNGEE. J lost 8 bases, V lost 2 bases, and 9 bases had no gene match. DNA for the CDR3: TGTGCCAGCAGCGTGGTCGGACAGGGTAGCGATGAGCAGTTCTTC. This sequence encodes CASSVVGQGSDEQFF.

The chain uses TRBV5-1 and TRBJ2-2, with D possibly TRBD1 on 6 matching bases. Trimming shortened V by 3 bases and J by 6 bases, and 15 bases separated the two germline ends. The CDR3 extends over 15 amino acids. Germline V gene sequence: CDR1 SGHRS, CDR2 YFSETQ. CDR3 nucleotides: TGCGCCAGCAGCTATGGCGAACAGGGAGCCGGGGAGCTGTTTTTT. It specifies CASSYGEQGAGELFF. The variable domain in full, with the rest retrieved from reference TRBV5-1 and TRBJ2-2, is KAGVTQTPRYLIKTRGQQVTLSCSPISGHRSVSWYQQTPGQGLQFLFEYFSETQRNKGNFPGRFSGRQFSNSRSEMNVSTLELGDSALYLCASSYGEQGAGELFFGEGSRLTVL.

The genes are TRBV19 and TRBJ1-6; perhaps TRBD1 as D (5 bases). Trimming cost V 7 bases and J 9 bases, with 13 bases left between them. CDR3 length equals 13 residues. The V gene's germline CDR1 is LNHDA and CDR2 SQIVND (reference sequence). CDR3 DNA sequence: TGTGCCAGTACTGACGGGGGACGTTCACCCCTCCACTTT. Its protein product is CASTDGGRSPLHF.

For the CDR3, the DNA is TGTGCCACCAGCCTAACAGGGGGAGGCACAGATACGCAGTATTTT. This translates into CATSLTGGGTDTQYF. The V call is TRBV24-1, the J call TRBJ2-3, with TRBD1 matching over 8 bases. The trim removed 7 bases at V and 1 base at J, leaving 6 bases unmatched. The CDR3 totals 15 residues. Germline CDR1 and CDR2: KGHDR and SFDVKD.

The rearrangement uses TRBV29-1 and TRBJ1-2; D possibly corresponds to TRBD1 (5 bases). Looked up from germline, CDR1 is SQVTM and CDR2 is ANQGSEA. V was pared by 1 base and J by 3 bases, with 12 bases between. The CDR3 covers 14 residues. The CDR3 loop is CSVEAWGDDYGYTF. Here the CDR3 DNA reads TGCAGCGTTGAAGCTTGGGGCGACGACTATGGCTACACCTTC.

This chain connects TRBV25-1 to TRBJ1-1; D may be TRBD1 (5 bases). Looked up from germline, CDR1 is MGHDK and CDR2 is SYGVNS. V was cut by 3 bases and J by 0 bases, with 14 bases left in between. CDR3 size: 16 residues. The CDR3 protein is CASSDVTGTMNTEAFF. The DNA for the CDR3 is TGTGCCAGCAGTGATGTTACAGGTACAATGAACACTGAAGCTTTCTTT.

This rearrangement joins TRBV11-2 to TRBJ1-6, with D tentatively TRBD1 (6 bases). V lost 5 bases and J lost 10, with 24 bases in between. CDR3 length: 17 amino acids. Looked up from germline, CDR1 is SGHAT and CDR2 is FQNNGV. Here the CDR3 DNA reads TGTGCCAGCAGCCCCCGCCTATTTAGGGGGGGTGGGTCACCCCTCCACTTT. This translates into CASSPRLFRGGGSPLHF.

The rearrangement uses TRBV5-1 and TRBJ2-3; TRBD2 aligns across 9 bases. The CDR3 has 16 residues. The trim removed 0 bases at V and 2 bases at J, leaving 4 bases unmatched. Germline V gene data show CDR1 as SGHRS and CDR2 as YFSETQ. CDR3 nucleotide sequence: TGCGCCAGCAGCTTGGATGCTAGCGGGAACACAGATACGCAGTATTTT. Residues: CASSLDASGNTDTQYF.

As concerns this clone: At one end, the junction sequence differs from germline, possibly due to a read error. The J gene is TRBJ2-1, the V gene TRBV2; 11 positions agree with TRBD2. Germline V gene data show CDR1 as SNHLY and CDR2 as FYNNEI. CDR3 size: 16 residues. The CDR3 nucleotides read TGTGCCAGCAGGGAAGGGACTAGCGGAGACTTTTTAGAGCAGTTCTTC. This gives the protein CASREGTSGDFLEQFF. Full variable domain (missing parts from reference TRBV2 and TRBJ2-1): EPEVTQTPSHQVTQMGQEVILRCVPISNHLYFYWYRQILGQKVEFLVSFYNNEISEKSEIFDDQFSVERPDGSNFTLKIRSTKLEDSAMYFCASREGTSGDFLEQFFGPGTRLTVL.

The chain has TRBV27 and TRBJ2-7; D perhaps matches TRBD2 (6 bases). This CDR3 spans 20 amino acids. The germline V and J ends were trimmed by 2 bases and 3 bases, with 29 bases remaining between them. Germline assignment: CDR1 MNHEY and CDR2 SMNVEV (reference sequence). DNA of the CDR3: TGTGCCAGCAGTTTAGAGTTGGGAGGCGTGGGGCTATACCGTTTCTACGAGCAGTACTTC. It codes for CASSLELGGVGLYRFYEQYF.

This chain uses TRBV7-9 with TRBJ1-5; D perhaps matches TRBD1 (6 bases). CDR3 length: 14 residues. The germline CDR1 and CDR2 sequences are SEHNR and FQNEAQ (reference sequence). Between the trimmed V and J ends, which lost 1 base and 7 bases, there was a span of 11 bases. The CDR3 here is CASSLGGPRQPQHF. CDR3 DNA sequence: TGTGCCAGCAGCTTAGGGGGGCCAAGACAGCCCCAGCATTTT.

The gene calls are TRBV5-1 and TRBJ1-1; D is possibly TRBD1 (6 bases). V was shortened by 4 bases and J by 4 bases, with 20 bases between the two germline ends. The CDR3 spans 16 residues. Germline values: CDR1 SGHRS, CDR2 YFSETQ. The CDR3 loop is CASSSEPGGQGTEAFF. The DNA for the CDR3 is TGCGCCAGCAGCAGCGAGCCCGGGGGGCAAGGCACTGAAGCTTTCTTT.

The chain is built from TRBV28 and TRBJ2-1; TRBD1 matches 9 bases. The CDR3 has 13 amino acids. Germline V gene data show CDR1 as MDHEN and CDR2 as SYDVKM. CDR3 residues: CAVGGQGHNEQFF. DNA for the CDR3: TGTGCGGTTGGGGGACAGGGCCACAATGAGCAGTTCTTC.

The rearrangement links TRBV12-5 to TRBJ1-1; D may be TRBD1 (6 bases). There are 16 residues in the CDR3. Germline CDR1 and CDR2: LGHNT and FRNRAP. Trimming stripped 0 bases from V and 2 bases from J, with 13 bases between. CDR3 bases: TGTGCTAGTGGTTTGGTACAGGGATTACTCAACACTGAAGCTTTCTTT. It encodes CASGLVQGLLNTEAFF.

V usage is TRBV7-8 and J usage is TRBJ2-7; 14 bases fit TRBD2. The J segment lost 6 bases and the V segment lost 6 bases, leaving 10 bases of the junction unmatched. CDR1 is SGHVS and CDR2 is FQNEAQ in the germline V gene. This CDR3 has 16 amino acids. The CDR3 sequence: CASSTDQGLAGVEQYF. The CDR3 region has the DNA TGTGCCAGCAGTACGGACCAGGGACTAGCGGGGGTCGAGCAGTACTTC.

This chain links TRBV28 with TRBJ2-7; TRBD1 matches at 9 bases. After removal of 3 bases from V and 6 bases from J, the junction contained 6 bases not matched to a gene. The CDR3 is 14 amino acids. CDR1 is MDHEN, CDR2 SYDVKM, per germline. CDR3 protein: CASSFPDRGGEQYF. The CDR3 nucleotides are TGTGCCAGCAGTTTCCCCGACAGGGGGGGCGAGCAGTACTTC.

This clone was observed at least ten times. The rearrangement joins TRBV11-3 to TRBJ2-5; D gene uncertain. Trimming removed 5 bases at V and 5 bases at J, with 15 bases between. From germline, CDR1 is SGHNT and CDR2 YENEEA. This CDR3 is built from 14 residues. The CDR3 DNA reads as TGTGCCAGCAGCCCCTATCAAGACTGGGAGACCCAGTACTTC. This encodes CASSPYQDWETQYF. Using reference TRBV11-3 and TRBJ2-5 for the parts outside the CDR3, the full variable domain is EAGVVQSPRYKIIEKKQPVAFWCNPISGHNTLYWYLQNLGQGPELLIRYENEEAVDDSQLPKDRFSAERLKGVDSTLKIQPAELGDSAVYLCASSPYQDWETQYFGPGTRLLVL.

The J gene is TRBJ1-1, the V gene TRBV6-5; 11 bases are shared with TRBD1. The CDR3 length is 14 residues. CDR1 and CDR2 from the germline V gene are MNHEY and SVGAGI. With 6 bases clipped from V and 4 bases from J, the junction kept 4 bases outside the gene matches. CDR3: CASRAGTGGTEAFF. CDR3 nucleotides: TGTGCCAGCAGGGCCGGGACAGGGGGCACTGAAGCTTTCTTT.

This chain links TRBV15 with TRBJ1-1, with D uncertain. The CDR3 totals 15 residues. Per the germline V gene, CDR1 is LNHNV and CDR2 is YYDKDF (reference sequence). V was shortened by 2 bases and J by 0 bases, with 10 bases between the two germline ends. The CDR3, as DNA: TGTGCCACCAGCAGATCACAGCCTATGAACACTGAAGCTTTCTTT. This codes for CATSRSQPMNTEAFF.

This clone appeared a single time. This chain connects TRBV25-1 to TRBJ1-4, with D hard to call. This CDR3 comprises 16 residues. Germline CDR1 and CDR2: MGHDK and SYGVNS. V was cut by 7 bases and J by 4 bases, with 19 bases left in between. For the CDR3, the DNA is TGTGCCAGCAAAAGGTTAGGGAGAGTGCGTAATGAAAAACTGTTTTTT. The encoded protein is CASKRLGRVRNEKLFF.

V and J are TRBV4-1 and TRBJ2-1; D perhaps matches TRBD2 (6 bases). The CDR3 sequence is 12 residues long. CDR1 and CDR2 (germline): MGHRA, YSYEKL. V dropped 3 bases and J dropped 13 bases, with 13 bases sitting between them. The CDR3 DNA reads as TGCGCCAGCAGCCACGAGACTAGGGATCAGTTCTTC. Its protein is CASSHETRDQFF.

The chain recombines TRBV11-3 with TRBJ2-2; 12 nucleotides match TRBD1. Trimming took 3 bases from V and 5 from J; bases not matched to a gene: 4. The germline CDR1 and CDR2 sequences are SGHNT and YENEEA. The CDR3 runs to 16 residues. As DNA, the CDR3 is TGTGCCAGCAGCTTGGGACAGGGGGCGAGGACCGGGGAGCTGTTTTTT. This encodes CASSLGQGARTGELFF.